The 17 T cell receptor beta chains given below trace back to one sample, sequenced in a study of cytomegalovirus exposure and HLA in healthy donors. The study ran its PCR with 60 Vbeta and 13 Jbeta primers. Produced via immunoSEQ multiplex PCR; TCRdb's table is partial and in-frame only. The sample gives 90,000 or so clones, 78% of which show up once; about 3.3% is in the top ten. Source material: PBMCs. The receptors come from a woman between 40 and 55 years old in good health and CMV-seronegative.

This chain connects TRBV14 to TRBJ2-2; D is undetermined. Trimming took off 1 base at V and 6 bases at J, with 9 bases between the two ends. In germline, CDR1 is SGHDN, CDR2 FVKESK. The CDR3 loop spans 14 amino acids. CDR3: CASSQGRSAGELFF. The CDR3 bases are TGTGCCAGCAGCCAAGGGAGATCGGCCGGGGAGCTGTTTTTT.

The chain carries TRBV5-1 and TRBJ2-5; tentative D call: TRBD2 (5 bases). Trimming removed 2 bases from V and 2 bases from J, with 13 bases in between. The CDR3 extends over 15 amino acids. Germline V gives CDR1 SGHRS, CDR2 YFSETQ. CDR3 loop: CASSLAGRTQETQYF. As DNA, the CDR3 is TGCGCCAGCAGCTTAGCAGGCAGGACTCAAGAGACCCAGTACTTC.

This clone was seen a few times. The chain carries TRBV19 and TRBJ2-2; D is perhaps TRBD1 (6 bases). Trimming removed 4 bases at V and 2 bases at J, with 17 bases between. The germline V gene encodes CDR1 LNHDA and CDR2 SQIVND (reference sequence). The CDR3 covers 17 residues. CDR3 sequence: CASSKPQGRANTGELFF. CDR3 sequence (DNA): TGTGCCAGTAGTAAACCCCAGGGGCGAGCCAACACCGGGGAGCTGTTTTTT.

The rearrangement links TRBV30 to TRBJ1-1; TRBD1 might be the D (6 bases). V dropped 0 bases and J dropped 1 base, with 6 bases sitting between them. The CDR3 consists of 13 residues. Germline CDR1 and CDR2: GTSNPN and SVGIG (reference sequence). CDR3 DNA sequence: TGTGCCTGGAGTGTACAGGGGAACACTGAAGCTTTCTTT. Residues: CAWSVQGNTEAFF.

V usage is TRBV19 and J usage is TRBJ2-1, with no clear D. This CDR3 has 11 amino acids. Germline V gene sequence: CDR1 LNHDA, CDR2 SQIVND (reference sequence). Trimming pared 7 bases from V and 10 bases from J, leaving 11 bases between. The CDR3 loop is CASTLLGEQFF. The CDR3 region has the DNA TGTGCCAGTACCCTACTCGGGGAGCAGTTCTTC.

This clone was picked up one time. The junction differs from germline at one of its ends, possibly a read error. This chain joins TRBV13 and TRBJ1-1; no clear D. This CDR3 region has 14 residues. Germline CDR1 is PRHDT and CDR2 is FYEKMQ (reference sequence). The CDR3 protein is CASSFGSPNAEAFF. CDR3 DNA: TGTGCCAGCAGTTTCGGGTCCCCGAACGCTGAAGCTTTCTTT. Supplemented by reference TRBV13 and TRBJ1-1, the full variable domain reads AAGVIQSPRHLIKEKRETATLKCYPIPRHDTVYWYQQGPGQDPQFLISFYEKMQSDKGSIPDRFSAQQFSDYHSELNMSSLELGDSALYFCASSFGSPNAEAFFGQGTRLTVV.

CDR3 nucleotides: TGCAGCGTTGACGGGTCGACGCGGTGGCCTTACAATGAGCAGTTCTTC. It encodes CSVDGSTRWPYNEQFF. The genes are TRBV29-1 and TRBJ2-1; no reliable D call. Trimming pared 3 bases from V and 4 bases from J, leaving 19 bases between. Germline V lookup: CDR1 SQVTM, CDR2 ANQGSEA. CDR3 size: 16 residues.

This chain links TRBV14 with TRBJ1-2, with a possible D match to TRBD1 (5 bases). The length of the CDR3 is 14 residues. V was trimmed by 3 bases and J by 2 bases, leaving 10 bases between them. Germline assignment: CDR1 SGHDN and CDR2 FVKESK. CDR3: CASSHQGQNYGYTF. As DNA, the CDR3 is TGTGCCAGCAGCCACCAGGGCCAAAACTATGGCTACACCTTC.

This clone has a handful of counts. This chain connects TRBV5-1 to TRBJ2-5; 7 bases are shared with TRBD1. The J call may be mistaken, given a closer DNA end match to TRBJ2-7. The germline V gene encodes CDR1 SGHRS and CDR2 YFSETQ. The CDR3 sequence is 17 residues long. The CDR3 sequence is CASSLDGQVLSRNEQYF. The CDR3 DNA sequence: TGCGCCAGCAGCTTGGATGGACAGGTCTTGTCACGTAACGAGCAGTACTTC.

The chain is built from TRBV28 and TRBJ2-2, with D tentatively TRBD1 (9 bases). Germline assignment: CDR1 MDHEN and CDR2 SYDVKM. V shed 6 bases and J shed 8 bases, with 19 bases lying between them. The CDR3 is made up of 15 amino acids. The chain's CDR3 is CASRLQGAGGGELFF. CDR3 in DNA: TGTGCCAGCAGGCTACAGGGGGCGGGAGGAGGGGAGCTGTTTTTT.

V and J are TRBV11-3 and TRBJ2-2; possibly TRBD2 for D (5 bases). Trimming left V 5 bases short and J 4 bases short, with 14 bases between. Germline-derived CDR1 and CDR2 are SGHNT and YENEEA. This CDR3 has 15 amino acids. In DNA, the CDR3 is TGTGCCAGCAGCACCCGTGCGGGTGCCACCGGGGAGCTGTTTTTT. This codes for CASSTRAGATGELFF.

The gene calls are TRBV6-4 and TRBJ1-2; the match to TRBD1 covers 7 bases. The CDR3 contains 17 residues. Germline-derived CDR1 and CDR2 are MRHNA and SNTAGT. J was trimmed by 0 bases and V by 0 bases; bases with no gene match: 7. CDR3 residues: CASSDSRDSFSNYGYTF. The DNA for the CDR3 is TGTGCCAGCAGTGACTCGAGGGACAGCTTTTCTAACTATGGCTACACCTTC.

Remarks on this clone: Distinct nucleotide sequences in the sample also encode this CDR3. The chain recombines TRBV18 with TRBJ2-3; D is unclear. V lost 3 bases and J lost 4, with 11 bases in between. The CDR3 length is 14 residues. Germline CDR1 is KGHSH and CDR2 is LQKENI. DNA of the CDR3: TGTGCCAGCTCACCCCCCGGCGGCCCAGATACGCAGTATTTT. This encodes CASSPPGGPDTQYF.

In DNA form, the CDR3 reads TGTGCCAGCAGCTTAACAGGGGGCTTTAATGAAAAACTGTTTTTT. Amino acids: CASSLTGGFNEKLFF. This chain connects TRBV7-2 to TRBJ1-4; TRBD1 matches at 9 bases. Germline CDR1 SGHTA, CDR2 FQGNSA. Trimming removed 2 bases from V and 4 bases from J; junction bases left unmatched: 2. This CDR3 contains 15 residues. The variable domain in full, completed from reference TRBV7-2 and TRBJ1-4, reads GAGVSQSPSNKVTEKGKDVELRCDPISGHTALYWYRQSLGQGLEFLIYFQGNSAPDKSGLPSDRFSAERTGGSVSTLTIQRTQQEDSAVYLCASSLTGGFNEKLFFGSGTQLSVL.

This chain joins TRBV5-1 and TRBJ2-6; 10 bases are a match to TRBD1. The ends lost 4 bases at V and 0 bases at J; junction bases unmatched: 4. This CDR3 is 17 amino acids long. Germline CDR1 SGHRS, CDR2 YFSETQ. CDR3 loop: CASSEGTGASGANVLTF. In DNA, the CDR3 is TGCGCCAGCAGCGAGGGGACAGGGGCCTCTGGGGCCAACGTCCTGACTTTC.

V and J are TRBV12-5 and TRBJ2-2, with 10 bases aligning to TRBD1. Looked up from germline, CDR1 is LGHNT and CDR2 is FRNRAP. The trim removed 3 bases at V and 6 bases at J, leaving 1 base unmatched. The CDR3 totals 14 residues. This CDR3 reads CASGFGTGAGELFF. CDR3 DNA: TGTGCTAGTGGTTTTGGGACAGGGGCCGGGGAGCTGTTTTTT.

V usage is TRBV7-6 and J usage is TRBJ2-2; 10 bases match TRBD1. Germline CDR1 is SGHVS and CDR2 is FNYEAQ. The CDR3 consists of 17 residues. With V trimmed by 2 bases and J by 5 bases, 8 bases remained unmatched. CDR3 nucleotides: TGTGCCAGCAGCTTATCCAGGCGGACAGGGGGAACCGGGGAGCTGTTTTTT. Its translation: CASSLSRRTGGTGELFF.